This T cell receptor beta chain comes out of a study of shared clonotypes between healthy human individuals. As for the study in general: Two female and a few male donors aged 18 to 49 were enrolled.

Genomic DNA came from 85 million to 95 million PBMCs in unsorted samples. V was shortened by 2 bases and J by 0 bases, with 17 bases between the two germline ends. Germline V lookup: CDR1 LGHNA, CDR2 YNFKEQ. The CDR3 runs to 17 residues. Unsorted PBMC DNA was run through sequencing on ten immunoSEQ deep assay plates. Assay used: immunoSEQ multiplex PCR; TCRdb lists only in-frame clones, some missing. The data show about 560,000 clones, around 77% seen once. Source material: PBMCs. This chain connects TRBV4-2 to TRBJ2-7; maybe TRBD1 (6 bases). The receptor's source is a woman aged 40 to 50 in good health. Some clones in this sample may be carry-over from other donors' samples. For the CDR3, the DNA is TGTGCCAGCAGCCAACAAAATGGACAGTTCAACTCCTACGAGCAGTACTTC. Protein product: CASSQQNGQFNSYEQYF.